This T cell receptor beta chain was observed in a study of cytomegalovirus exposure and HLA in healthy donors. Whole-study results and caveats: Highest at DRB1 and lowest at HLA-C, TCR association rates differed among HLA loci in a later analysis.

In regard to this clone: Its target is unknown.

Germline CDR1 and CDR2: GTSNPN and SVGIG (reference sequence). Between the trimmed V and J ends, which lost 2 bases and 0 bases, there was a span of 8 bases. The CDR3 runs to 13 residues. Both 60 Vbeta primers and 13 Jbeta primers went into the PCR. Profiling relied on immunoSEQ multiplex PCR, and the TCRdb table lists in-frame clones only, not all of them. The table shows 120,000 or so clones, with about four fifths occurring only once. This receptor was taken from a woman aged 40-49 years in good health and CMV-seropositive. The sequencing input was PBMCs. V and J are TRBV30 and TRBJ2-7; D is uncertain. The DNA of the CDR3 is TGTGCCTGGAGTCCCGGCGGCTCCTACGAGCAGTACTTC. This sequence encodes CAWSPGGSYEQYF. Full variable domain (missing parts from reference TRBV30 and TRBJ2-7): SQTIHQWPATLVQPVGSPLSLECTVEGTSNPNLYWYRQAAGRGLQLLFYSVGIGQISSEVPQNLSASRPQDRQFILSSKKLLLSDSGFYLCAWSPGGSYEQYFGPGTRLTVT.